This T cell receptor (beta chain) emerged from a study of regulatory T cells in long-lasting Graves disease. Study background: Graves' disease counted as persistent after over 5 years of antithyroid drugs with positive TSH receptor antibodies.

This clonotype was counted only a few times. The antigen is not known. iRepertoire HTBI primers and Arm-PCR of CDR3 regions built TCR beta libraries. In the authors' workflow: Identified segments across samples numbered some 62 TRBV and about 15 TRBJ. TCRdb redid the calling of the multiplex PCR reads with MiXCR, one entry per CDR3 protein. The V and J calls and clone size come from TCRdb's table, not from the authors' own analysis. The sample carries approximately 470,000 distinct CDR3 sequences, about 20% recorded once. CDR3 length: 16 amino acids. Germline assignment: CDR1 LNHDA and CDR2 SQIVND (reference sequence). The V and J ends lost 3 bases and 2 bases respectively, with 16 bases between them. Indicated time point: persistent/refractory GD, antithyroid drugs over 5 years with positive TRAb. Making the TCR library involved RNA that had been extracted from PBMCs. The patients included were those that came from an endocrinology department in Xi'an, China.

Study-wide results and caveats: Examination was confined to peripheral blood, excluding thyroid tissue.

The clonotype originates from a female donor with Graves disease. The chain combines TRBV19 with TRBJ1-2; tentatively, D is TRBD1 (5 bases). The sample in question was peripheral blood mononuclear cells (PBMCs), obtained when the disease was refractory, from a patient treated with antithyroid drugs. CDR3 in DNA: TGTGCCAGTAGTATTCAGGGCGGAACAACAAACTATGGCTACACCTTC. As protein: CASSIQGGTTNYGYTF.